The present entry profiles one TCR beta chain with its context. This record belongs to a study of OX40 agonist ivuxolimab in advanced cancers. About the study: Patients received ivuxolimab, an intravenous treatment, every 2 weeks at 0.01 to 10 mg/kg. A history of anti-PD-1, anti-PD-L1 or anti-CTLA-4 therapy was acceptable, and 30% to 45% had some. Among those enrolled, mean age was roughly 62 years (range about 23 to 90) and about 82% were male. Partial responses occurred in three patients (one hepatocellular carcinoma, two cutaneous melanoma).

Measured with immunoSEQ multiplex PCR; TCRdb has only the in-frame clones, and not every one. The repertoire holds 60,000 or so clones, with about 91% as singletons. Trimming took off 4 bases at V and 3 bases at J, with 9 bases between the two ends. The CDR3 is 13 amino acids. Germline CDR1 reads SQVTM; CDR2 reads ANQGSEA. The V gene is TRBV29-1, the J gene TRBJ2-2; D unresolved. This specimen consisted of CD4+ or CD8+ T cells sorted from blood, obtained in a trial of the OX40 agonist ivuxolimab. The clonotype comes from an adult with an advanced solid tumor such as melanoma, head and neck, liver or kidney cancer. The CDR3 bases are TGCAGCGTTGCCGGTCCTTACACCGGGGAGCTGTTTTTT. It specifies CSVAGPYTGELFF.